This paragraph covers one T cell receptor beta chain sequence. This clone was detected a few times. Its antigen is not yet known. Per-base qualities were not stored, and no clone one base away is much larger. The entire amount of isolated RNA was reverse transcribed using the High Capacity cDNA Reverse Transcription Kit, so the sequenced TCRB transcripts were expressed ones. Deep immunoSEQ sequencing was applied to naive, central memory and regulatory T cell samples, giving an average of around 3.4 million total reads per sample. Sorted cells were lysed in RLT buffer and RNA was extracted with DNase-treated RNeasy Micro or Mini kits, depending on cell number. To prevent cross-contamination, every cell subset was processed on its own, while patient and healthy donor samples were processed together. TCRB sequences were amplified from cDNA with the immunoSEQ multiplex PCR, producing 87-bp fragments spanning the CDR3 region. The amplicons were sequenced using the Illumina HiSeq platform. The original methods were these. PCR bias was corrected computationally using synthetic template baselines, and reads within Hamming distance 2 were collapsed, with unmergeable singletons discarded. Reads were aligned against IMGT to assign V, D and J genes, CDR3 length and insertions or deletions at six rearrangement sites. Within each subset, clonotype counts were normalized to sorted cell number, after which true diversity and Gini coefficients were computed with the tcR R package. The overlap coefficient, calculated on TCRB nucleotide sequences, was used to measure repertoire sharing. Entries here come from immuneACCESS through TCRdb and include only in-frame sequences with V and J called. Some clones fail to appear in such tables; in the studies checked, an unresolved V gene covers under half of the shortfall, and the cause of the remainder is unknown. V and J calls and clone size follow that table, whereas D and trimming were derived from the DNA. The sample profile shows about 160,000 clones; just over 8% of them were found once. The top ten clonotypes cover around 0.56% of the sample.

The sample comes from a study of beta chain features in type 1 diabetes (dated by TCRdb to 2016 to 2019). About the study as a whole: No differences in mean age, gender distribution, total cell number or subset yield were found between patients and healthy donors. A total of roughly 98,000,000 sorted cells were examined across all samples, and a strong correlation was observed between cell number per subset and RNA yield. The study compared the TCRB repertoires of sorted circulating CD4+ T cell subsets in recently diagnosed type 1 diabetes patients with those in matched healthy donors. Regulatory and stem cell-like memory subsets were obtained from only 8 patients and roughly 8 healthy donors, while naive and central memory subsets were obtained from all 30 or so donors.

Each donor gave one peripheral blood draw, around 0.12 L on average, collected into heparinised tubes. Using a panel that included CD45RO, CCR7, CD25, CD127, CD95 and CD27, naive, central memory, regulatory and stem cell-like memory CD4+ T cells were sorted on a BD FACSAria II. Every sorted population had a purity above 95%. Right away, PBMCs were isolated by Lymphoprep density gradient centrifugation and were stained directly, with no culture step. Samples were stained and sorted in pairs, with one healthy donor and one patient per experiment, so that batch effects were minimized. Results the study describes overall, beyond this receptor: The naive, central memory and regulatory TCRB repertoires appeared to resemble one another more closely among patients than among healthy donors. PCR may preferentially amplify shorter templates, but because patient and control samples were amplified and corrected together, any resulting skew would affect both groups equally. A moderate but significant shortening of TCRB CDR3 length was observed in type 1 diabetes patients in all four CD4+ subsets. Because small numbers of individuals were included in the HLA sub-analyses, any influence of HLA type on TCRB rearrangement was left unresolved. Because cDNA rather than genomic DNA was sequenced, highly expressing activated cells could have been over-represented, although no difference in activation and CD3 levels was found between groups. At VDJ recombination sites, type 1 diabetes patients had fewer insertions and more deleted nucleotides, which implies abnormalities in thymic rearrangement.

This TCR was recovered from a woman between 18 and 29 years old with type 1 diabetes. Sequencing was done on a sample of central memory CD4+ T cells from blood.

The CDR3 reads as follows: CASSSPGGSDEQFF. The DNA reads as follows: TGTGCCAGTAGTTCCCCGGGAGGGAGCGATGAGCAGTTCTTC. In this chain, TRBV19 is recombined with TRBJ2-1, with 8 bases aligning to TRBD2. CDR1 is given as LNHDA and CDR2 as SQIVND, both from the germline V gene (reference sequence). The CDR3, from cysteine to phenylalanine, totals 14 residues. Here the CDR3 DNA is all that survives: 42 bases in frame from base 1. The junction shows trimming of 5 bases on V and 8 bases on J, and the gene matches do not reach 8 bases of it.